These 9 T cell receptor beta chains came from one sample sequenced in a study of cytomegalovirus exposure and HLA in healthy donors. It was with 60 Vbeta and 13 Jbeta primers that the PCR ran. Sequencing used immunoSEQ multiplex PCR; TCRdb keeps in-frame clones, though not all of them. This sample's table reports 60,000 to 90,000 clones. Input material: PBMCs. The origin of the receptors is a woman aged 35 to 49 in good health and CMV-seropositive.

A note on this clone: Other nucleotide sequences in the sample specify the same CDR3. The rearrangement links TRBV5-1 to TRBJ2-1, with 8 bases aligning to TRBD1. This CDR3 spans 15 amino acids. Looked up from germline, CDR1 is SGHRS and CDR2 is YFSETQ. Losses at the gene ends were 2 bases for V and 6 bases for J; bases not matched to a gene: 7. The DNA for the CDR3 is TGCGCCAGCAGCTTAGGCCAGGGGGCGTTCAATGAGCAGTTCTTC. Translated: CASSLGQGAFNEQFF.

The V and J genes are TRBV6-6 and TRBJ2-7; 10 bases line up with TRBD2. Trimming at V came to 0 bases and at J to 4 bases, leaving 6 bases not matched to a gene. This CDR3 region has 16 residues. Germline V CDR1 and CDR2: MNHNY, SVGAGI (reference sequence). The CDR3 protein is CASSYSASGGLYEQYF. The CDR3 DNA sequence: TGTGCCAGCAGTTACTCGGCTAGCGGGGGTCTTTACGAGCAGTACTTC.

The chain uses TRBV9 and TRBJ2-1; maybe TRBD2 (6 bases). The V gene lost 3 bases and the J gene lost 1 base, with 11 bases spanning the gap. CDR3 length equals 15 residues. The germline V gene encodes CDR1 SGDLS and CDR2 YYNGEE. CDR3 region: CASSGGLDSYNEQFF. CDR3 nucleotides: TGTGCCAGCAGCGGGGGACTGGATTCCTACAATGAGCAGTTCTTC.

The chain carries TRBV29-1 and TRBJ2-1, with 8 bases lining up with TRBD2. CDR3 length: 14 residues. The V and J ends lost 3 bases and 10 bases, in that order; junction bases with no gene match: 11. Germline lookup yields CDR1 SQVTM and CDR2 ANQGSEA. DNA for the CDR3: TGCAGCGTTGACCAGAAGCGGGGGTTTGGGGAGCAGTTCTTC. It specifies CSVDQKRGFGEQFF.

The J gene is TRBJ1-1, the V gene TRBV10-2; D gene unclear. Germline V gene lookup returns CDR1 WSHSY and CDR2 SAAADI. Trimming shortened V by 7 bases and J by 3 bases, and 12 bases separated the two germline ends. This CDR3 region has 13 residues. CDR3 coding DNA: TGCGCCAGCAAATCGCAGACTCACACTGAAGCTTTCTTT. It is translated as CASKSQTHTEAFF.

The rearrangement joins TRBV28 to TRBJ2-7; tentatively, D is TRBD2 (5 bases). CDR3 length equals 13 residues. Germline CDR1 is MDHEN and CDR2 is SYDVKM. V was cut by 3 bases and J by 4 bases, with 10 bases left in between. The CDR3 DNA is TGTGCCAGCAGTTTCGGACTCTTATACGAGCAGTACTTC. Its protein is CASSFGLLYEQYF.

The rearrangement uses TRBV7-3 and TRBJ2-2; D unclear. This CDR3 is built from 13 residues. From germline, CDR1 is SGHTA and CDR2 FQGTGA. V lost 2 bases and J 7 bases, leaving 8 bases between the germline ends. For the CDR3, the DNA is TGTGCCAGCAGCTTAGTACTCCGCGGGGAGCTGTTTTTT. This gives the protein CASSLVLRGELFF.

The J gene is TRBJ2-7, the V gene TRBV27, with 7 bases lining up with TRBD1. J lost 5 bases, V lost 9 bases, and 10 bases had no gene match. Germline V gene sequence: CDR1 MNHEY, CDR2 SMNVEV (reference sequence). The CDR3 extends over 13 amino acids. CDR3 bases: TGTGCCAGTAGGGGGCGCGGGTCTCACGAGCAGTACTTC. Translating gives CASRGRGSHEQYF.

J is TRBJ1-2 and V is TRBV5-5; 9 bases match TRBD1. Germline V lookup: CDR1 SGHKS, CDR2 YYEKEE (reference sequence). With 4 bases clipped from V and 1 base from J, the junction kept 5 bases outside the gene matches. The CDR3 is made up of 15 amino acids. The CDR3 DNA reads TGTGCCAGCAGCAAGGACAGGGGCGGTAACTATGGCTACACCTTC. Amino acids: CASSKDRGGNYGYTF.